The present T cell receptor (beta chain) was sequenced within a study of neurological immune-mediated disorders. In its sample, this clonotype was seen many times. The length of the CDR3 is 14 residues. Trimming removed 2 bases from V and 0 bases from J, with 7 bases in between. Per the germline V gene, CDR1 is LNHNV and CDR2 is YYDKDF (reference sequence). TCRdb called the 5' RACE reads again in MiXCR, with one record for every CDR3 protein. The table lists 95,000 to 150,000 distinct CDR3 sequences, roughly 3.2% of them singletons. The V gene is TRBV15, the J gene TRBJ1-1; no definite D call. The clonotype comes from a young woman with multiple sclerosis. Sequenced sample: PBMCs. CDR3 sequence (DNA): TGTGCCACCAGCAGATCCCTCGTGAACACTGAAGCTTTCTTT. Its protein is CATSRSLVNTEAFF.